This TCR beta chain originates from a study of blood T cell repertoires in COVID-19. At the level of the study: In each case, the material was cDNA or gDNA derived from T cells, B-cell-depleted T cells, or PBMCs.

The CDR3 is 16 amino acids. The V and J ends lost 2 bases and 5 bases, in that order; junction bases with no gene match: 9. Germline CDR1 is SGHDN and CDR2 is FVKESK. In the original processing: Amplification with reference gene primers provided the estimates of nucleated cell counts. Produced via immunoSEQ multiplex PCR; TCRdb's table is partial and in-frame only. The DNA was the basis for D and trimming; V, J and clone size are from that table. The sample shows some 300,000 clones, 89% of them seen only once. Adults between about 18 and 95 years of age took part from fewer than 30 US areas. What was sequenced was PBMCs or T cells enriched from blood (not recorded which). The clonotype was recovered from a woman between 35 and 50 years old who had recovered from COVID-19. The chain has TRBV14 and TRBJ2-1; 7 positions match TRBD2. The CDR3 reads CASSQIIGTKHNEQFF. CDR3 sequence (DNA): TGTGCCAGCAGCCAAATAATCGGGACTAAGCACAATGAGCAGTTCTTC. Supplemented by reference TRBV14 and TRBJ2-1, the full variable domain reads EAGVTQFPSHSVIEKGQTVTLRCDPISGHDNLYWYRRVMGKEIKFLLHFVKESKQDESGMPNNRFLAERTGGTYSTLKVQPAELEDSGVYFCASSQIIGTKHNEQFFGPGTRLTVL.